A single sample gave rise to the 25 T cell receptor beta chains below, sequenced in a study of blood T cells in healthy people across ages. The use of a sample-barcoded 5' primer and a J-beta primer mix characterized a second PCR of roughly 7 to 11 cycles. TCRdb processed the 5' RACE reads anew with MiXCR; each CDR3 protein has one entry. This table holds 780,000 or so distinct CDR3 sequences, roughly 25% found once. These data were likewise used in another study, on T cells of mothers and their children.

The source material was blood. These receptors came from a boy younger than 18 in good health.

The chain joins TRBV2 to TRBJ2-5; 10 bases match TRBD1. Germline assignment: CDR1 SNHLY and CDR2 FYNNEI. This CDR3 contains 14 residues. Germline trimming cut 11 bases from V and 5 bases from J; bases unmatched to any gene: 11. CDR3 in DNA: TGTGCCGGCAAAACGACAGGGGGCCGGGAGACCCAGTACTTC. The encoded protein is CAGKTTGGRETQYF.

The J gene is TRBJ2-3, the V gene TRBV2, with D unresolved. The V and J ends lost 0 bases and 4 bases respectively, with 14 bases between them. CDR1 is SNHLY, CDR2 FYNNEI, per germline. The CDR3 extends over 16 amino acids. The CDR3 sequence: CASSEALLGLPDTQYF. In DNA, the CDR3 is TGTGCCAGCAGTGAAGCGCTTCTGGGCCTTCCAGATACGCAGTATTTT.

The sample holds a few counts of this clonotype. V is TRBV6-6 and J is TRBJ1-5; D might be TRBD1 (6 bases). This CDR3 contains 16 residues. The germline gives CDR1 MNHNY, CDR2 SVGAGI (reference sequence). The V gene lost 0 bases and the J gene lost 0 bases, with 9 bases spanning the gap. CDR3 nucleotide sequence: TGTGCCAGCAGTTACTCGACAGGCCATAGCAATCAGCCCCAGCATTTT. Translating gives CASSYSTGHSNQPQHF.

CDR3 nucleotide sequence: TGTGCCAGCACGACAGGGCCCCTCTATGGCTACACCTTC. Encoded protein: CASTTGPLYGYTF. The J gene is TRBJ1-2, the V gene TRBV28, with 7 bases identical to TRBD1. The CDR3 sequence is 13 residues long. Germline V gene sequence: CDR1 MDHEN, CDR2 SYDVKM. Trimming at V came to 7 bases and at J to 4 bases, leaving 6 bases not matched to a gene.

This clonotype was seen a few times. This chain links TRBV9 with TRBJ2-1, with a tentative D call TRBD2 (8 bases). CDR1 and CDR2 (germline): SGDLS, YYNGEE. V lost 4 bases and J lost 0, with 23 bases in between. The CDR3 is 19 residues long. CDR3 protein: CASSPGGLVLMGSYNEQFF. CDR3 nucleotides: TGTGCCAGCAGCCCAGGGGGACTAGTATTGATGGGCTCCTACAATGAGCAGTTCTTC.

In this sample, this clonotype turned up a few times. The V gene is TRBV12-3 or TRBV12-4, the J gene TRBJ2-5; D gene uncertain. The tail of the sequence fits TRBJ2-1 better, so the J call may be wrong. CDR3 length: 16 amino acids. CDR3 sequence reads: CASRSPRASGVHEQFF. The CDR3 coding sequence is TGTGCCAGCAGGTCCCCACGGGCCAGTGGTGTCCATGAGCAGTTCTTC.

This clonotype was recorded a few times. The CDR3 here is CATSDLPGQGRETQYF. The CDR3, as DNA: TGTGCCACCAGTGATCTGCCGGGACAGGGTCGAGAGACCCAGTACTTC. The chain carries TRBV24-1 and TRBJ2-5; the match to TRBD1 covers 9 bases. Germline V gene data show CDR1 as KGHDR and CDR2 as SFDVKD. Trimming removed 3 bases from V and 4 bases from J; junction bases left unmatched: 8. CDR3 length: 16 residues.

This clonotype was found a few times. The CDR3 here is CASSAQAGLVAGELFF. In nucleotides, the CDR3 is TGTGCCAGCAGCGCCCAAGCAGGGCTAGTGGCCGGGGAGCTGTTTTTT. V is TRBV7-2 and J is TRBJ2-2, with D perhaps TRBD1 (5 bases). V lost 5 bases to trimming and J lost 6 bases, with 19 bases between them. The length of the CDR3 is 16 residues. Germline V gene sequence: CDR1 SGHTA, CDR2 FQGNSA.

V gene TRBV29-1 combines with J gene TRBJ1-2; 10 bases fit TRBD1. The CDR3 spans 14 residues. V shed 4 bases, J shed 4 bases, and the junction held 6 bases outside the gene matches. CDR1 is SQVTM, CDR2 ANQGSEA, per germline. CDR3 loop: CSVGDRGSSYGYTF. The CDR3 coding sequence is TGCAGCGTTGGGGACAGGGGTAGTAGCTATGGCTACACCTTC.

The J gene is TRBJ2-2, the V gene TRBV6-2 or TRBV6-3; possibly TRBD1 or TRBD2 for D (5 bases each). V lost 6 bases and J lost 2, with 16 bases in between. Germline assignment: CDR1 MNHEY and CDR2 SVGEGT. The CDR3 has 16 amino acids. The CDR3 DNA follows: TGTGCCAGCAGCCCCAAGGGACGGAAAAACACCGGGGAGCTGTTTTTT. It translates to CASSPKGRKNTGELFF.

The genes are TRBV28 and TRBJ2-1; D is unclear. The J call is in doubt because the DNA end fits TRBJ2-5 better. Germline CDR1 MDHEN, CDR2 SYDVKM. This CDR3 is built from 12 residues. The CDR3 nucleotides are TGTGCCAGCAGTTTAATCATGGAGACCCAGTACTTC. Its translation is CASSLIMETQYF.

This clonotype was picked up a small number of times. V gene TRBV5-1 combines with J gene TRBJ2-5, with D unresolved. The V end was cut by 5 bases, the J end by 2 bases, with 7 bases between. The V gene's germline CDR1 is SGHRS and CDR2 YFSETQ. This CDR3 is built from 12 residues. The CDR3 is CASRIEQETQYF. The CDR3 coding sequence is TGCGCCAGCAGGATAGAACAAGAGACCCAGTACTTC.

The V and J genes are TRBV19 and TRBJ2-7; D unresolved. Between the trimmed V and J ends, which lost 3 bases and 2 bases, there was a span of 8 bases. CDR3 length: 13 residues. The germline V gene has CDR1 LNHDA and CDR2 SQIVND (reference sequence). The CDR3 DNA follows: TGTGCCAGTAGTATCGGACCAACCTACGAGCAGTACTTC. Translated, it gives CASSIGPTYEQYF.

The CDR3 region is CASSFTSGNMHTQYF. The CDR3, as DNA: TGTGCCAGCAGTTTCACTAGCGGGAATATGCATACGCAGTATTTT. The rearrangement uses TRBV28 and TRBJ2-3; 10 nucleotides match TRBD2. V lost 3 bases and J lost 7; bases outside the gene matches: 7. In germline, CDR1 is MDHEN, CDR2 SYDVKM. The CDR3 totals 15 residues.

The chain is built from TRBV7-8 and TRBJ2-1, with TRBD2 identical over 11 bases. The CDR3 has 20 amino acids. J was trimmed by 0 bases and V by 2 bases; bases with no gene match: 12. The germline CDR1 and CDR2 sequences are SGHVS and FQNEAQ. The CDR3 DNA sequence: TGTGCCAGCAGCTTACAACCGGGACTAGCGGAGCCGAGCTCCTACAATGAGCAGTTCTTC. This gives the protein CASSLQPGLAEPSSYNEQFF.

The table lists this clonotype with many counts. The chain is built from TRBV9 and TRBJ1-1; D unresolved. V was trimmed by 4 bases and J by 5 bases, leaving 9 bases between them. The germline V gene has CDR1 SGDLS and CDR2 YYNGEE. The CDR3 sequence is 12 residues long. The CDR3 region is CASSRRGTEAFF. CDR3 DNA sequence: TGTGCCAGCAGCCGACGAGGGACTGAAGCTTTCTTT.

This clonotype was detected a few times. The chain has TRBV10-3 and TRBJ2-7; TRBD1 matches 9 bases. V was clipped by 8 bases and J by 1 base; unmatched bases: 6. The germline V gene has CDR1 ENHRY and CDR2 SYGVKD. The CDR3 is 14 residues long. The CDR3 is CAIGGQGGSYEQYF. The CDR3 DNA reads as TGTGCCATCGGGGGACAGGGAGGGTCCTACGAGCAGTACTTC.

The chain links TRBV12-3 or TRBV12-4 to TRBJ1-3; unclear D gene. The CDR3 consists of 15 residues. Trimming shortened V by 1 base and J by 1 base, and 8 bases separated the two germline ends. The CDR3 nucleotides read TGTGCCAGCAGTTTAGTGACAACTTCTGGAAACACCATATATTTT. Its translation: CASSLVTTSGNTIYF.

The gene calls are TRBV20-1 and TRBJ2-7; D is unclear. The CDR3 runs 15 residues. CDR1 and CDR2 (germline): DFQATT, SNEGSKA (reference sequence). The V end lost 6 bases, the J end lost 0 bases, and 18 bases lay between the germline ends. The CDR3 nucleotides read TGCAGTGCGAATCCCGTGGGCGGAAACTCCTACGAGCAGTACTTC. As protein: CSANPVGGNSYEQYF.

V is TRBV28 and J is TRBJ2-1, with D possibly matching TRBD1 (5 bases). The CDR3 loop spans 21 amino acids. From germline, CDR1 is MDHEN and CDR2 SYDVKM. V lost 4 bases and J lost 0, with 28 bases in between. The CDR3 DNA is TGTGCCAGCAGTTCCCAACGTCCAGGGCTGGGTAATGACATCTCCTACAATGAGCAGTTCTTC. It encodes CASSSQRPGLGNDISYNEQFF. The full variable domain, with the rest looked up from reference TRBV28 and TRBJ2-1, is DVKVTQSSRYLVKRTGEKVFLECVQDMDHENMFWYRQDPGLGLRLIYFSYDVKMKEKGDIPEGYSVSREKKERFSLILESASTNQTSMYLCASSSQRPGLGNDISYNEQFFGPGTRLTVL.

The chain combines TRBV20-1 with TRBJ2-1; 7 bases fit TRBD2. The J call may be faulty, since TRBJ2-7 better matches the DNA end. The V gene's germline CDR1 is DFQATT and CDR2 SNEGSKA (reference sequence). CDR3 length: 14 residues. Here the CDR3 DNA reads TGCAGTGCTACCCAGCGGGGTCGACTCTACGAGCAGTACTTC. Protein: CSATQRGRLYEQYF.

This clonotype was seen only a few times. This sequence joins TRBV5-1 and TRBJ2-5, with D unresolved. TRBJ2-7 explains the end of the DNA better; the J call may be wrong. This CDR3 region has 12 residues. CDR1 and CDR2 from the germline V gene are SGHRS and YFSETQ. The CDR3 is CASSQDPDEQYF. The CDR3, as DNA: TGCGCCAGCAGCCAAGACCCCGACGAGCAGTACTTC.

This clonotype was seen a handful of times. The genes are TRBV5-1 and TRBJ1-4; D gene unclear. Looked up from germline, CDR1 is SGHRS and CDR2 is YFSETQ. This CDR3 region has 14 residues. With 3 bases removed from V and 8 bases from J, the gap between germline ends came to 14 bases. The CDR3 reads CASSYRREGEKLFF. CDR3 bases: TGCGCCAGCAGCTACCGCCGGGAAGGGGAAAAACTGTTTTTT.

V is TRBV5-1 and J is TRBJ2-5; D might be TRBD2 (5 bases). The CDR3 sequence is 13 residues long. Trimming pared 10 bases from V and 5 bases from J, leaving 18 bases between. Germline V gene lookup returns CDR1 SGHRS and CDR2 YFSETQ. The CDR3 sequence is CASDRGSGETQYF. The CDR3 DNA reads TGCGCCTCCGACCGGGGATCTGGGGAGACCCAGTACTTC.

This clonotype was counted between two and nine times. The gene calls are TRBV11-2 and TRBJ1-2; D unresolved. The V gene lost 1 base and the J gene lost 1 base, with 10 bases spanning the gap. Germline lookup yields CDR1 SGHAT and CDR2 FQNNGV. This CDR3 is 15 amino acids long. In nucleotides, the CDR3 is TGTGCCAGCAGCTTAGTCGCGCCGGATAACTATGGCTACACCTTC. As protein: CASSLVAPDNYGYTF.